Shown below are 23 T cell receptor beta chains from a single sample sequenced in a study of Graves' ophthalmopathy and Graves' hyperthyroidism. Amplification targeted the TCR beta CDR3 regions, with RNA transcripts as the source material. HTBI primers were employed in first-round RT-PCR, then a second-round multiplex PCR followed. One entry per CDR3 protein, called by TCRdb with MiXCR from the multiplex PCR reads. The sample lists 650,000 to 900,000 distinct CDR3 sequences, around 40% seen once, with about 40% in the top ten. Sequenced input: peripheral blood. The receptors originated from an adult man with Graves' ophthalmopathy.

The table lists this clonotype with a few counts. This sequence joins TRBV5-1 and TRBJ2-7, with no clear D. Trimming cost V 9 bases and J 0 bases, with 16 bases left between them. This CDR3 has 14 amino acids. Germline CDR1 is SGHRS and CDR2 is YFSETQ. The CDR3 nucleotides are TGCGCCACCGCTCCGACTCCTAGCTCCTACGAGCAGTACTTC. This translates into CATAPTPSSYEQYF.

CDR3 residues: CSVYTGSGYTF. DNA for the CDR3: TGCAGCGTTTACACAGGGAGTGGCTACACCTTC. The chain has TRBV29-1 and TRBJ1-2, with a weak D call TRBD1 (6 bases). CDR1 SQVTM and CDR2 ANQGSEA come from the germline V gene. Trimming removed 5 bases at V and 7 bases at J, with 11 bases between. The CDR3 covers 11 residues.

Notes on this clonotype: A much larger clone differs from this one at a single base, so this may be a read error. This sequence joins TRBV2 and TRBJ1-6; perhaps TRBD1 as D (5 bases). The CDR3 consists of 13 residues. CDR1 is SNHLY and CDR2 is FYNNEI in the germline V gene. V was pared by 10 bases and J by 3 bases, with 10 bases between. CDR3 in DNA: TGTGCCAACAGCAGGGACTATAATTCACCCCTCCACTTT. This translates into CANSRDYNSPLHF. Using reference TRBV2 and TRBJ1-6 for the parts outside the CDR3, the full variable domain is EPEVTQTPSHQVTQMGQEVILRCVPISNHLYFYWYRQILGQKVEFLVSFYNNEISEKSEIFDDQFSVERPDGSNFTLKIRSTKLEDSAMYFCANSRDYNSPLHFGNGTRLTVT.

The chain carries TRBV7-9 and TRBJ2-5; D may be TRBD1 or TRBD2 (6 bases each). The CDR3 has 13 residues. The V and J ends lost 5 bases and 7 bases respectively, with 14 bases between them. The germline V gene encodes CDR1 SEHNR and CDR2 FQNEAQ (reference sequence). Here the CDR3 reads CASSRDKGGTQYF. The CDR3 DNA reads TGTGCCAGCAGCAGAGATAAGGGGGGGACCCAGTACTTC.

Only a few counts were recorded for this clonotype. The chain joins TRBV24-1 to TRBJ2-2; TRBD1 or TRBD2 may be the D gene (5 bases each). The V end lost 2 bases, the J end lost 1 base, and 10 bases lay between the germline ends. CDR1 is KGHDR and CDR2 is SFDVKD in the germline V gene. The CDR3 totals 16 residues. CDR3 in amino acids: CATSDSDSGNTGELFF. For the CDR3, the DNA is TGTGCCACCAGTGATTCCGACAGCGGGAACACCGGGGAGCTGTTTTTT.

The chain recombines TRBV5-6 with TRBJ2-7; 8 bases match TRBD1. The CDR3 covers 15 residues. Germline CDR1 and CDR2: SGHDT and YYEEEE. Germline trimming cut 3 bases from V and 2 bases from J; bases unmatched to any gene: 7. The DNA for the CDR3 is TGTGCCAGCAGCTGGACCGGGACAGGTACCTACGAGCAGTACTTC. This translates into CASSWTGTGTYEQYF.

This clonotype was observed a handful of times. This chain uses TRBV29-1 with TRBJ2-5, with TRBD1 matching 7 bases. With 6 bases clipped from V and 5 bases from J, the junction kept 3 bases outside the gene matches. Germline loops: CDR1 SQVTM, CDR2 ANQGSEA. The CDR3 totals 11 residues. The CDR3 reads CSVEQGETQYF. The CDR3, as DNA: TGCAGCGTAGAACAGGGGGAGACCCAGTACTTC.

This clonotype was seen only a few times. V and J are TRBV11-2 and TRBJ2-5, with 9 positions matching TRBD1. Germline V gene sequence: CDR1 SGHAT, CDR2 FQNNGV. V lost 8 bases and J lost 3; bases outside the gene matches: 10. CDR3 length equals 15 residues. The CDR3 reads CASLFWTGVEETQYF. In DNA, the CDR3 is TGTGCCAGCCTCTTTTGGACAGGGGTGGAAGAGACCCAGTACTTC.

The rearrangement links TRBV12-3 or TRBV12-4 to TRBJ2-7; 10 bases match TRBD1. Losses at the gene ends were 7 bases for V and 8 bases for J; bases not matched to a gene: 14. This CDR3 has 15 residues. CDR3 region: CASTLGGQGRLQQYF. The CDR3 DNA reads as TGTGCCAGCACTCTGGGGGGACAGGGGCGCTTACAGCAGTACTTC.

The chain recombines TRBV12-3 or TRBV12-4 with TRBJ2-5, with D tentatively TRBD2 (5 bases). V was trimmed by 5 bases and J by 0 bases, leaving 13 bases between them. CDR3 size: 15 residues. The CDR3, as DNA: TGTGCCAGCAGTGTTAGTCCCGGGAACCAAGAGACCCAGTACTTC. Translating it yields CASSVSPGNQETQYF.

The chain recombines TRBV29-1 with TRBJ2-5; D is ambiguous. The germline V gene has CDR1 SQVTM and CDR2 ANQGSEA. The CDR3 is 11 amino acids. The V end was cut by 4 bases, the J end by 5 bases, with 8 bases between. CDR3 protein: CSVGPTETQYF. The CDR3 region has the DNA TGCAGCGTTGGCCCTACGGAGACCCAGTACTTC.

Note on this clonotype: With a much larger clone just one base away, this may be a read error. This chain links TRBV20-1 with TRBJ1-5; D not resolved. The V end was cut by 5 bases, the J end by 7 bases, with 12 bases between. The CDR3 has 12 residues. Germline V gives CDR1 DFQATT, CDR2 SNEGSKA (reference sequence). Here the CDR3 DNA reads TGCAGTGCTGAGAGAGGGAGCCAGCCCCAGCATTTT. This codes for CSAERGSQPQHF.

A few counts support this clonotype. This rearrangement joins TRBV6-5 to TRBJ1-3; weak D call: TRBD1 (5 bases). Trimming removed 2 bases at V and 4 bases at J, with 15 bases between. CDR1 and CDR2 (germline): MNHEY, SVGAGI. This CDR3 comprises 16 residues. CDR3: CASSYRFGTIGNTIYF. The CDR3 nucleotides read TGTGCCAGCAGTTACCGTTTCGGGACCATCGGAAACACCATATATTTT.

The sample holds one count of this clonotype. The chain is built from TRBV24-1 and TRBJ1-5; 9 bases line up with TRBD1. Germline assignment: CDR1 KGHDR and CDR2 SFDVKD. V gave up 12 bases and J gave up 5 bases; unmatched junction bases: 10. The CDR3 has 14 residues. Written as DNA, the CDR3 is TGTGCCGCCCAAGGGACAGGGAGCTATCAGCCCCAGCATTTT. Its protein product is CAAQGTGSYQPQHF.

V gene TRBV15 combines with J gene TRBJ1-1, with a weak D call TRBD1 (5 bases). In germline, CDR1 is LNHNV, CDR2 YYDKDF (reference sequence). V shed 0 bases and J shed 8 bases, with 16 bases lying between them. The CDR3 length is 15 residues. DNA of the CDR3: TGTGCCACCAGCAGAGATGGGGGGTGGGGGGGGGAAGCTTTCTTT. It encodes CATSRDGGWGGEAFF.

Note on this clonotype: A junction end diverges from the germline sequence, so it may reflect a read error. The chain links TRBV9 to TRBJ2-7; D is unclear. CDR1 is SGDLS and CDR2 is YYNGEE in the germline V gene. This CDR3 is 14 amino acids long. CDR3 bases: TGCGCCAGCAGCCGATATGACAAGTCCTACGAGCAGTACTTC. It is translated as CASSRYDKSYEQYF.

The V call is TRBV10-2, the J call TRBJ2-3; TRBD2 matches 16 bases. This CDR3 contains 17 residues. V was pared by 10 bases and J by 2 bases, with 9 bases of the junction left unmatched. Germline-derived CDR1 and CDR2 are WSHSY and SAAADI. Here the CDR3 DNA reads TGCGCCACCACCGGGACTAGCGGGGGGGTAAACACAGATACGCAGTATTTT. Amino acid sequence: CATTGTSGGVNTDTQYF.

CDR3 residues: CATSDDRDHSYTF. The CDR3 DNA is TGTGCCACCAGTGATGACAGGGACCATAGCTACACCTTC. The chain has TRBV24-1 and TRBJ1-2; 7 positions match TRBD1. J gave up 9 bases and V 3 bases, and 6 bases lay outside the gene matches. The CDR3 sequence is 13 residues long. Germline V gene data show CDR1 as KGHDR and CDR2 as SFDVKD.

This clonotype was observed at least ten times. CDR3 amino acids: CSASGQATTEAFF. Written as DNA, the CDR3 is TGCAGTGCTAGTGGGCAGGCGACCACTGAAGCTTTCTTT. The chain recombines TRBV20-1 with TRBJ1-1; D call uncertain. CDR1 and CDR2 from the germline V gene are DFQATT and SNEGSKA (reference sequence). The CDR3 is 13 residues long. V was pared by 3 bases and J by 4 bases, with 12 bases between.

V and J are TRBV27 and TRBJ2-7, with D possibly being TRBD1 or TRBD2 (5 bases each). The CDR3 is 14 amino acids. Germline lookup yields CDR1 MNHEY and CDR2 SMNVEV (reference sequence). V lost 5 bases, J lost 1 base, and 12 bases lay in between. The CDR3 sequence is CASSRTGQSYEQYF. CDR3 DNA: TGTGCCAGCAGTCGAACGGGGCAGTCCTACGAGCAGTACTTC.

About this clonotype itself: It may be a read error: a sequence one base away is much more abundant. The chain uses TRBV2 and TRBJ1-5, with a tentative D call TRBD1 (6 bases). Germline V gives CDR1 SNHLY, CDR2 FYNNEI. V lost 4 bases and J 7 bases, leaving 11 bases between the germline ends. The CDR3 consists of 13 residues. DNA for the CDR3: TGTGCCAGCAGTGGCGGGACATTACAGCCCCAGCATTTT. Its translation is CASSGGTLQPQHF.

With respect to this clonotype: Compared with germline, one end of the junction differs, possibly owing to a read error. The V gene is TRBV10-3, the J gene TRBJ1-1; weak D call: TRBD1 (5 bases). The CDR3 spans 14 residues. CDR1 ENHRY and CDR2 SYGVKD come from the germline V gene. CDR3 DNA sequence: TGTGCCAGCTGGACGCCCGGGACCTCAACGGGAGCTCTCTTT. Translation gives CASWTPGTSTGALF.

For the CDR3, the DNA is TGTGCCAGCAGTTTAGAAAGGACAGGGGGGTCACCCCTCCACTTT. The encoded protein is CASSLERTGGSPLHF. J is TRBJ1-6 and V is TRBV12-3 or TRBV12-4, with 10 bases that match TRBD1. V lost 1 base to trimming and J lost 10 bases; unmatched junction nucleotides: 4. The CDR3 is 15 residues long.